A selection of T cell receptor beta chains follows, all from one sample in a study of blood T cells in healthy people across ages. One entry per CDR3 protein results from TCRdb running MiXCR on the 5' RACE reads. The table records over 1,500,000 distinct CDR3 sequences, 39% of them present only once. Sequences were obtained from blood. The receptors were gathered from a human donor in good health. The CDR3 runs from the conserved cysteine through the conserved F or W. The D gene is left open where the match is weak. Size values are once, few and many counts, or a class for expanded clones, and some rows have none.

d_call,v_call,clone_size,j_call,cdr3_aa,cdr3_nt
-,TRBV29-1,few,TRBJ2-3,CSAGRPLTDTQYF,TGCAGCGCTGGGCGGCCACTCACAGATACGCAGTATTTT
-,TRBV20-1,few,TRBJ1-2,CSARDTRAKEANYGYTF,TGCAGTGCTCGGGACACCCGAGCTAAAGAAGCTAACTATGGCTACACCTTC
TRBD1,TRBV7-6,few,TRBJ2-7,CASSAGTGDNEQYF,TGTGCCAGCAGCGCAGGGACAGGCGATAACGAGCAGTACTTC
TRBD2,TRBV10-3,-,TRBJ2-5,CAIADGTSGETQYF,TGTGCCATAGCGGATGGGACTAGCGGAGAGACCCAGTACTTC
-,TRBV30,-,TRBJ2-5,CAWSPGSFGQETQYF,TGTGCCTGGAGTCCAGGGAGTTTCGGGCAAGAGACCCAGTACTTC
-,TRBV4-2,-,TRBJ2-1,CASSQEASPKSYEQFF,TGTGCCAGCAGCCAAGAAGCTAGCCCCAAGTCCTATGAGCAGTTCTTC
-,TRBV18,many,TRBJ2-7,CASSPGGGIYEQYF,TGTGCCAGCTCACCAGGGGGAGGAATCTACGAGCAGTACTTC
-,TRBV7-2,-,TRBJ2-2,CASSLPMEAGDTGELFF,TGTGCCAGCAGCCTACCGATGGAGGCCGGGGACACCGGGGAGCTGTTTTTT
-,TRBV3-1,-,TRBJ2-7,CASSPRRWASYEQYF,TGTGCCAGCAGCCCCCGTCGTTGGGCCTCCTACGAGCAGTACTTC
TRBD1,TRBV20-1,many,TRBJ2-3,CSAVQGAGYTQYF,TGCAGTGCTGTCCAGGGGGCTGGATATACGCAGTATTTT
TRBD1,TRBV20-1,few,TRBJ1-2,CSAGQGAPGGYTF,TGCAGTGCGGGACAGGGGGCGCCGGGGGGCTACACCTTC
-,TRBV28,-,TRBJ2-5,CASNPYLGDHQETQYF,TGTGCCAGCAACCCATATCTTGGGGACCATCAAGAGACCCAGTACTTC